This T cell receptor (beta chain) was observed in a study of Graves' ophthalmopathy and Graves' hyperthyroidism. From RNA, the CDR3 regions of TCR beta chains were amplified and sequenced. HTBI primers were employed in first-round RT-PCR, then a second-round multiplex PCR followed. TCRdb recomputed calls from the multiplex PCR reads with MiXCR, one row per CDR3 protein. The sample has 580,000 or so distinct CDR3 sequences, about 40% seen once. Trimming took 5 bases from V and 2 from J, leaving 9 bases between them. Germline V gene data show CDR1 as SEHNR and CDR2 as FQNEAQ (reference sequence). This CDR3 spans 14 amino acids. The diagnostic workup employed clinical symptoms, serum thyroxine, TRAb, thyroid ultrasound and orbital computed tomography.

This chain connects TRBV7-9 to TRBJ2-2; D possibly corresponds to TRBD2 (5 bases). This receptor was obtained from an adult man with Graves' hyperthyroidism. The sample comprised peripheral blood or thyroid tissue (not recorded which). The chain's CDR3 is CASSPRENTGELFF. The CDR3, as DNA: TGTGCCAGCAGCCCCCGGGAAAACACCGGGGAGCTGTTTTTT.